This T cell receptor (beta chain) comes out of a study of CD8 T cells in ankylosing spondylitis. A word on this clonotype: The antigen is not known.

Study-level results: Matched synovial fluid from ankylosing spondylitis patients was reported to be enriched for disease-linked clones. Clones linked with disease were CD8+ and fairly uncommon in the peripheral blood.

Construction of TCR beta libraries was performed using quantitative 5'-RACE with molecular barcodes. TCRdb passed the 5' RACE reads through MiXCR, listing each CDR3 protein once. The sample consists of 29,000 or so distinct CDR3 sequences, nearly 5.5% of them appearing once. The V end was cut by 0 bases, the J end by 0 bases, with 11 bases between. The CDR3 length is 16 residues. From germline, CDR1 is SGDLS and CDR2 YYNGEE. Specimen: blood, either unsorted or a sorted T cell fraction (not recorded which). This receptor was identified in a female donor with ankylosing spondylitis or in good health (not recorded which). J is TRBJ2-3 and V is TRBV9; D may be TRBD2 (6 bases). The CDR3 sequence: CASSVGSSVSTDTQYF. The CDR3 DNA is TGTGCCAGCAGCGTAGGCTCTAGCGTTAGCACAGATACGCAGTATTTT.